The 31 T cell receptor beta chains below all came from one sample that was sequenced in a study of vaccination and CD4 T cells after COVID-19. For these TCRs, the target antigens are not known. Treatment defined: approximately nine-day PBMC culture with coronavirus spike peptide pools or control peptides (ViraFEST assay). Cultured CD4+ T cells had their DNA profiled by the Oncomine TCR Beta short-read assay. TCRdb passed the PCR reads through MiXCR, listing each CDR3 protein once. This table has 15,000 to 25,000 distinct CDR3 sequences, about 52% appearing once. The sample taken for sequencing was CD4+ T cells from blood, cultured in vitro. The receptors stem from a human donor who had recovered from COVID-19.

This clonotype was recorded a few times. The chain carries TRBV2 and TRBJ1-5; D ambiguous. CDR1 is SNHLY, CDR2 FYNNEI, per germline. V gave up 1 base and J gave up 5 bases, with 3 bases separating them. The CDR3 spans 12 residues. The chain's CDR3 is CASSEGYQPQHF. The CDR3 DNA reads TGTGCCAGCAGTGAAGGTTATCAGCCCCAGCATTTT.

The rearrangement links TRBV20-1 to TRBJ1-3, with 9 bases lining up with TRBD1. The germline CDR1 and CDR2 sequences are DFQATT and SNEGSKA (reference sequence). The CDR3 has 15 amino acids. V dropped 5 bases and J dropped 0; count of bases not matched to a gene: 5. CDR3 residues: CSAPGQGRSGNTIYF. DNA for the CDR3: TGCAGTGCTCCGGGACAGGGACGCTCTGGAAACACCATATATTTT.

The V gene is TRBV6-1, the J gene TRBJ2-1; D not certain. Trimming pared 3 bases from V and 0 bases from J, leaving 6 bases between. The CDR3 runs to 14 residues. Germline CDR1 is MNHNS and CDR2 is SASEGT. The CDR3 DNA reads TGTGCCAGCAGTGAGATTCTCTCCTACAATGAGCAGTTCTTC. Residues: CASSEILSYNEQFF.

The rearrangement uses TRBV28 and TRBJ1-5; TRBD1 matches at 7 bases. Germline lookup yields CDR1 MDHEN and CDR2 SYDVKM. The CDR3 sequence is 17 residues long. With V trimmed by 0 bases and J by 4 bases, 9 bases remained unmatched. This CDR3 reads CASSLWGQLAGNQPQHF. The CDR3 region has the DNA TGTGCCAGCAGTTTATGGGGACAGCTAGCGGGTAATCAGCCCCAGCATTTT. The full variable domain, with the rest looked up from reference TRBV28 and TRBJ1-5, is DVKVTQSSRYLVKRTGEKVFLECVQDMDHENMFWYRQDPGLGLRLIYFSYDVKMKEKGDIPEGYSVSREKKERFSLILESASTNQTSMYLCASSLWGQLAGNQPQHFGDGTRLSIL.

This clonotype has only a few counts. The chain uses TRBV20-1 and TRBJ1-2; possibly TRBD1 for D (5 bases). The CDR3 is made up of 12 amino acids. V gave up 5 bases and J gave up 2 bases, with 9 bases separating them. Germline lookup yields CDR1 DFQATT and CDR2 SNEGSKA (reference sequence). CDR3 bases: TGCAGTGCTGCCTCAGGGAACTATGGCTACACCTTC. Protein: CSAASGNYGYTF.

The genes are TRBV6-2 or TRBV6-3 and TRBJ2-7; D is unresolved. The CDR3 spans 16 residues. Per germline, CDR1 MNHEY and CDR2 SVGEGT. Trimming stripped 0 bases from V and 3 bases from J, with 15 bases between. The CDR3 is CASSYSGNGRDYEQYF. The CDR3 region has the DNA TGTGCCAGCAGTTACTCGGGGAACGGCAGAGACTACGAGCAGTACTTC.

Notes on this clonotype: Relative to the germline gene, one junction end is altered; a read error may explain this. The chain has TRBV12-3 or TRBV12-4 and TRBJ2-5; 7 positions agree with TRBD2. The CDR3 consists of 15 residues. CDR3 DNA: TGTGTCAGCAGCCTCCGGCCAGCGGGGCAAGAGACCCAGTACTTC. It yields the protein CVSSLRPAGQETQYF.

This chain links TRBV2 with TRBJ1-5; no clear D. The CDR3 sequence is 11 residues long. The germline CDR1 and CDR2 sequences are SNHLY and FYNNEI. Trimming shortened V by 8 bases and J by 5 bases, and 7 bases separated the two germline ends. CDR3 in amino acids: CASGYYQPQHF. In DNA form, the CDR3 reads TGTGCCAGCGGCTATTATCAGCCCCAGCATTTT.

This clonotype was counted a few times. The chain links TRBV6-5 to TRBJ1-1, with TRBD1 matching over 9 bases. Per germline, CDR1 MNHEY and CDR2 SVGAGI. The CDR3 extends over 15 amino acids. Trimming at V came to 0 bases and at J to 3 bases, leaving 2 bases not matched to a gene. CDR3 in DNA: TGTGCCAGCAGTTACTCCTGGACAGGGGACACTGAAGCTTTCTTT. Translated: CASSYSWTGDTEAFF.

The CDR3 DNA sequence: TGTGCCAGCAGACGGAATTGGGGGGACTCAGTCTACGAGCAGTACTTC. Translation gives CASRRNWGDSVYEQYF. The rearrangement joins TRBV2 to TRBJ2-7; the D gene is possibly TRBD2 (6 bases). Trimming stripped 6 bases from V and 3 bases from J, with 21 bases between. Germline V gene sequence: CDR1 SNHLY, CDR2 FYNNEI. The CDR3 runs to 16 residues.

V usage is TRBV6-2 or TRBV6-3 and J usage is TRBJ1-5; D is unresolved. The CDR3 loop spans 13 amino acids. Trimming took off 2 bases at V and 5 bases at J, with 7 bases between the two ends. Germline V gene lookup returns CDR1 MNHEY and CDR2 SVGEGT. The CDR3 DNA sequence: TGTGCCAGCAGTTACAAAGCGCATCAGCCCCAGCATTTT. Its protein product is CASSYKAHQPQHF.

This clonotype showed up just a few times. CDR3 sequence (DNA): TGCAGTGCTAGAGATCTGGGGGGCCGGGGATTAAGCACAGATACGCAGTATTTT. Translating it yields CSARDLGGRGLSTDTQYF. The V and J genes are TRBV20-1 and TRBJ2-3, with D perhaps being TRBD1 or TRBD2 (6 bases each). The V end lost 0 bases, the J end lost 0 bases, and 19 bases lay between the germline ends. CDR1 and CDR2 from the germline V gene are DFQATT and SNEGSKA (reference sequence). This CDR3 spans 18 amino acids.

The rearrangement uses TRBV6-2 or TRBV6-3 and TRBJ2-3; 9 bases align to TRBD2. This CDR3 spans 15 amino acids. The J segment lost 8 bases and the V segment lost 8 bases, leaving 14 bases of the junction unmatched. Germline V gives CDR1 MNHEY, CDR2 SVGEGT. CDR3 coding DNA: TGTGCCAGCGGCTTAGCGGGGGCACAAAGGCGTACGCAGTATTTT. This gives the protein CASGLAGAQRRTQYF.

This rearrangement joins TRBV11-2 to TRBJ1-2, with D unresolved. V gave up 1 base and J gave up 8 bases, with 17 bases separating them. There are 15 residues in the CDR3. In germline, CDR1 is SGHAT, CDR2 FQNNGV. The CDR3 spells CASSLAGLDFSGYTF. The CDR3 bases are TGTGCCAGCAGCTTAGCGGGCCTAGACTTCTCAGGCTACACCTTC.

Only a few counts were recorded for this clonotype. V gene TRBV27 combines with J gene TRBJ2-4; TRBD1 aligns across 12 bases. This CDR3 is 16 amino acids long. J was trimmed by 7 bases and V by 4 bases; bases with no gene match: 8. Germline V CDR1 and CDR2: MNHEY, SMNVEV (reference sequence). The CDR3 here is CASSYAGTGGKNIQYF. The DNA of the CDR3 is TGTGCCAGCAGTTACGCCGGGACAGGGGGCAAGAACATTCAGTACTTC.

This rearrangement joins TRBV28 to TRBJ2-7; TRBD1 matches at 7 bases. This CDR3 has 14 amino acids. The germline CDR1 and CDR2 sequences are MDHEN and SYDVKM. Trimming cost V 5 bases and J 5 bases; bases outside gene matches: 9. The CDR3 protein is CASSPTGSGDEQYF. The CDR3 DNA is TGTGCCAGCAGTCCGACAGGGTCAGGGGACGAGCAGTACTTC.

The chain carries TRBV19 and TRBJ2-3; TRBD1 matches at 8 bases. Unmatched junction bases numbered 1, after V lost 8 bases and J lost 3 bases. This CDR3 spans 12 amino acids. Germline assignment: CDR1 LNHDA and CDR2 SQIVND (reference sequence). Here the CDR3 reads CASGTGTDTQYF. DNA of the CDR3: TGTGCCAGTGGGACAGGAACAGATACGCAGTATTTT.

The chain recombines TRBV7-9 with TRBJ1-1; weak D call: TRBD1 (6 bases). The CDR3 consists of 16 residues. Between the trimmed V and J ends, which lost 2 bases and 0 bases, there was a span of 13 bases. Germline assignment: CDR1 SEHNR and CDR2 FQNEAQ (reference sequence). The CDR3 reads CASSLRSTGMNTEAFF. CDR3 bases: TGTGCCAGCAGCTTAAGGTCCACAGGGATGAACACTGAAGCTTTCTTT.

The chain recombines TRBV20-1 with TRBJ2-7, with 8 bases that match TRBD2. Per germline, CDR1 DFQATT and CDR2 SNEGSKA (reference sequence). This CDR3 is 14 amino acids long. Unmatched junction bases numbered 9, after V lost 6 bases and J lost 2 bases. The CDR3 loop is CSATGTRGTYEQYF. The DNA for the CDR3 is TGCAGTGCCACCGGGACTAGAGGGACCTACGAGCAGTACTTC.

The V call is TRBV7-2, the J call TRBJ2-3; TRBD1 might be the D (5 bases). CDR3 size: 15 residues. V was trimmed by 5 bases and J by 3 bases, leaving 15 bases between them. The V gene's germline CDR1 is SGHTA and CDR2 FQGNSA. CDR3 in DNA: TGTGCCAGCAGCATAAGGGGATTCGTAACAGATACGCAGTATTTT. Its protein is CASSIRGFVTDTQYF.

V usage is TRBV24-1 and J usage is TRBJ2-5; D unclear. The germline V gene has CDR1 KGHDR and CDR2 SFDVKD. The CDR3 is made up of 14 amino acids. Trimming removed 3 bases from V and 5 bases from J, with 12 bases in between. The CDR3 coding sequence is TGTGCCACCAGTGATGACCCGACTGGGGAGACCCAGTACTTC. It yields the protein CATSDDPTGETQYF.

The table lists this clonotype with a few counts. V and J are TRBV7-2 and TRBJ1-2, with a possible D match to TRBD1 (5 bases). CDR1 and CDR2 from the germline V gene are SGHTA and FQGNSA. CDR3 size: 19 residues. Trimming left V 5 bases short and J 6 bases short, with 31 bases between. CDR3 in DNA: TGTGCCAGCAGCGCCCCCCGGTGGGCAGGGAGCCTAGAGAGCCATGGCTACACCTTC. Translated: CASSAPRWAGSLESHGYTF.

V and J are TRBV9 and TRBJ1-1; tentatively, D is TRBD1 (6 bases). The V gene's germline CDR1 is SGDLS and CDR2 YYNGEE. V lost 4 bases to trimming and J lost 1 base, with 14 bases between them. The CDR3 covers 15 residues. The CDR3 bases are TGTGCCAGCAGCCCCCGTCAGGGGAAGAACACTGAAGCTTTCTTT. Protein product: CASSPRQGKNTEAFF.

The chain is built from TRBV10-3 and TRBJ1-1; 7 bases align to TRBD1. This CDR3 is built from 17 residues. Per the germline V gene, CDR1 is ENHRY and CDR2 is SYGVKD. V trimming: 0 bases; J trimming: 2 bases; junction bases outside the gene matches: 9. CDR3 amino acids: CAISESTGEGANTEAFF. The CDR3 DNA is TGTGCCATCAGTGAGTCGACTGGGGAGGGGGCTAACACTGAAGCTTTCTTT.

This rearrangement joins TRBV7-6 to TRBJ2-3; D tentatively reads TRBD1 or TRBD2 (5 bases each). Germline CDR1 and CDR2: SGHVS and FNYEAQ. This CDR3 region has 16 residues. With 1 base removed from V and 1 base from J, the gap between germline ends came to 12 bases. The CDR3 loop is CASSLGGTPGTDTQYF. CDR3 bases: TGTGCCAGCAGCTTAGGAGGGACGCCTGGCACAGATACGCAGTATTTT.

CDR3 bases: TGTGCCAGCAGTATCGGCAGGGGGATATCAGATACGCAGTATTTT. It is translated as CASSIGRGISDTQYF. This chain joins TRBV11-3 and TRBJ2-3; 7 bases map to TRBD1. This CDR3 has 15 residues. V dropped 6 bases and J dropped 4; count of bases not matched to a gene: 10. Germline CDR1 SGHNT, CDR2 YENEEA. Complete variable domain (other parts from reference TRBV11-3 and TRBJ2-3): EAGVVQSPRYKIIEKKQPVAFWCNPISGHNTLYWYLQNLGQGPELLIRYENEEAVDDSQLPKDRFSAERLKGVDSTLKIQPAELGDSAVYLCASSIGRGISDTQYFGPGTRLTVL.

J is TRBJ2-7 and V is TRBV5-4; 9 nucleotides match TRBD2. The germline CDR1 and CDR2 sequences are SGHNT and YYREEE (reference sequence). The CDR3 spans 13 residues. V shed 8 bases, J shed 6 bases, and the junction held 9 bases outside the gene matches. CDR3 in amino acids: CARAGGRAAEQYF. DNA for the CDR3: TGTGCCAGAGCAGGCGGGAGGGCCGCCGAGCAGTACTTC.

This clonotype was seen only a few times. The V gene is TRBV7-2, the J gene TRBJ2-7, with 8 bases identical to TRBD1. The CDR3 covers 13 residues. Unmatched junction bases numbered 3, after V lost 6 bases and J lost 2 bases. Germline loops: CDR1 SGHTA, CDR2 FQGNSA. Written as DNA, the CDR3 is TGTGCCAGCAGGACGGACAGGGCCTACGAGCAGTACTTC. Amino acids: CASRTDRAYEQYF.

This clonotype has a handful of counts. This CDR3 is CASSFTREETQYF. In DNA, the CDR3 is TGTGCCAGCAGCTTTACCAGAGAAGAGACCCAGTACTTC. The chain joins TRBV7-2 to TRBJ2-5; D ambiguous. The germline V and J ends were trimmed by 3 bases and 3 bases, with 8 bases remaining between them. Germline CDR1 and CDR2: SGHTA and FQGNSA. CDR3 length equals 13 residues.

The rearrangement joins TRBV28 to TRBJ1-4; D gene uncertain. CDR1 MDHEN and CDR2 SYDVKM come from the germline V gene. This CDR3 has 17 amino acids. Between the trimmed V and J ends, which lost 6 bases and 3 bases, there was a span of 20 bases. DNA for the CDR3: TGTGCCAGCAGCCCCCCGATAACTACGCTGTCTAATGAAAAACTGTTTTTT. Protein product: CASSPPITTLSNEKLFF.

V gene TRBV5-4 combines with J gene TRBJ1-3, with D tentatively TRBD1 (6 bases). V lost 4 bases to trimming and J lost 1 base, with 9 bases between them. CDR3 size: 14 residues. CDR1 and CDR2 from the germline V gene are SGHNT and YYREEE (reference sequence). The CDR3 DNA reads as TGTGCCAGCAGCAGCGGACAGTCTGGAAACACCATATATTTT. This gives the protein CASSSGQSGNTIYF.